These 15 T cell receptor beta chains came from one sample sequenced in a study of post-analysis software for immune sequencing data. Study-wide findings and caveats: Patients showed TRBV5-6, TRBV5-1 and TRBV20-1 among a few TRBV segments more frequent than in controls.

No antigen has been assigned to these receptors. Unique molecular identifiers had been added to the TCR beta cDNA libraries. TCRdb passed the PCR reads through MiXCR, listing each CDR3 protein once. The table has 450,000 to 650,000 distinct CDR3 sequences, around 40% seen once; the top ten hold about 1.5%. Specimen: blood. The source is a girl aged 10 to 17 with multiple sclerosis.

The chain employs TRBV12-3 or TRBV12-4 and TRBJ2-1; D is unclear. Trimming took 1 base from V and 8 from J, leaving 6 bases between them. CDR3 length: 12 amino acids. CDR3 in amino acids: CASSLEVYEQFF. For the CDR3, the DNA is TGTGCCAGCAGTTTAGAAGTCTATGAGCAGTTCTTC.

The CDR3: CASSLEGSAGLGTDTQYF. DNA for the CDR3: TGTGCCAGCAGTTTAGAGGGGTCGGCGGGACTAGGCACAGATACGCAGTATTTT. This rearrangement joins TRBV28 to TRBJ2-3; 8 positions match TRBD2. Unmatched junction bases numbered 11, after V lost 2 bases and J lost 1 base. The CDR3 has 18 amino acids. The germline V gene encodes CDR1 MDHEN and CDR2 SYDVKM.

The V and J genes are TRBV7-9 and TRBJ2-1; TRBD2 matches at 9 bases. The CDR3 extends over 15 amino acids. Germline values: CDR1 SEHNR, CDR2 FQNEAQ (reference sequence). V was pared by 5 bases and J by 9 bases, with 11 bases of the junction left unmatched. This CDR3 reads CASSASGEGSAEQFF. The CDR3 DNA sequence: TGTGCCAGCAGCGCTAGCGGGGAGGGCTCCGCTGAGCAGTTCTTC.

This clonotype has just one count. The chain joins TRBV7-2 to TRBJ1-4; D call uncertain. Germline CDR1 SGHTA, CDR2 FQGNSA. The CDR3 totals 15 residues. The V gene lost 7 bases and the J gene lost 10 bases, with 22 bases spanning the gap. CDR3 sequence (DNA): TGTGCCAGCACCCTCGGCCCCGGGTCGAGGGCAAAACTGTTTTTT. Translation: CASTLGPGSRAKLFF.

The CDR3 spells CASSLGAGVNNEQFF. The CDR3 region has the DNA TGTGCCAGCAGCTTAGGAGCGGGGGTGAACAATGAGCAGTTCTTC. The chain uses TRBV11-2 and TRBJ2-1; 8 bases fit TRBD2. There are 15 residues in the CDR3. The V gene end was trimmed by 1 base and the J gene end by 5 bases; junction bases not matched to a gene: 4. CDR1 and CDR2 from the germline V gene are SGHAT and FQNNGV.

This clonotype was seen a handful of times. The CDR3 bases are TGTGCCAGCAGCTTGTGGGGGACCGACAACAGTTATGGCTACACCTTC. Amino acids: CASSLWGTDNSYGYTF. The V and J genes are TRBV5-6 and TRBJ1-2; perhaps TRBD1 as D (5 bases). Trimming took off 1 base at V and 5 bases at J, with 18 bases between the two ends. CDR1 SGHDT and CDR2 YYEEEE come from the germline V gene. The CDR3 consists of 16 residues.

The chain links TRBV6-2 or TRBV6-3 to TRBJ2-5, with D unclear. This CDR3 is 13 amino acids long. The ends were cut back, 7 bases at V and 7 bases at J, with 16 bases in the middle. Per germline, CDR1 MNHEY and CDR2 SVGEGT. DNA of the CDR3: TGTGCCAGCACCAAAACTGGCTCTGGGACCCAGTACTTC. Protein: CASTKTGSGTQYF.

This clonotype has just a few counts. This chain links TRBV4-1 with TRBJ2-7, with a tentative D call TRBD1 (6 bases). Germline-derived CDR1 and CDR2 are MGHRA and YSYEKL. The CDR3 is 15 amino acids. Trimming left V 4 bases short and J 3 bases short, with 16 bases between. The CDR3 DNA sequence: TGCGCCAGCAGCCCTGTCGGGACACGGGACTACGAGCAGTACTTC. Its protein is CASSPVGTRDYEQYF.

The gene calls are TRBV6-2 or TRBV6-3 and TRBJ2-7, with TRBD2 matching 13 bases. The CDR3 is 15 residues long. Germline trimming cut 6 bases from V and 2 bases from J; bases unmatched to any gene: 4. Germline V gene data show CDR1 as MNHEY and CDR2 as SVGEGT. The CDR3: CASRTGLAGTYEQYF. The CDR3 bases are TGTGCCAGCAGGACGGGACTAGCGGGGACCTACGAGCAGTACTTC.

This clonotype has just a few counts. This CDR3 is CASSLKVGMNEQFF. For the CDR3, the DNA is TGTGCCAGCAGTCTAAAGGTGGGAATGAATGAGCAGTTCTTC. The chain joins TRBV12-3 or TRBV12-4 to TRBJ2-1; D remains unclear. The CDR3 has 14 residues. Trimming pared 5 bases from V and 7 bases from J, leaving 15 bases between.

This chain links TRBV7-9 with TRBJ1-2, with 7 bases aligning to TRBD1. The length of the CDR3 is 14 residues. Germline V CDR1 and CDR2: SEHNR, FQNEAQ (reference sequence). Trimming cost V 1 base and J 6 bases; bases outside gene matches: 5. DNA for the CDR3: TGTGCCAGCAGCTTAGAGGGACAGACAGATGGCTACACCTTC. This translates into CASSLEGQTDGYTF.

The CDR3 here is CASSYRGRAYEQYF. CDR3 DNA: TGTGCCAGCAGTTACCGGGGGCGAGCCTACGAGCAGTACTTC. The chain is built from TRBV6-5 and TRBJ2-7, with D perhaps matching TRBD1 or TRBD2 (6 bases each). The length of the CDR3 is 14 residues. The V and J ends lost 2 bases and 2 bases respectively, with 10 bases between them. Germline V lookup: CDR1 MNHEY, CDR2 SVGAGI.

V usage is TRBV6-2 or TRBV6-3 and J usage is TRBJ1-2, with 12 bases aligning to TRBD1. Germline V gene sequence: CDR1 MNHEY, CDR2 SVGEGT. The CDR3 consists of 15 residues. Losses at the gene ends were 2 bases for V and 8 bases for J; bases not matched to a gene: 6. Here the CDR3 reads CASSYRDRGRPGYTF. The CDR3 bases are TGTGCCAGCAGTTACCGGGACAGGGGGCGACCAGGCTACACCTTC.

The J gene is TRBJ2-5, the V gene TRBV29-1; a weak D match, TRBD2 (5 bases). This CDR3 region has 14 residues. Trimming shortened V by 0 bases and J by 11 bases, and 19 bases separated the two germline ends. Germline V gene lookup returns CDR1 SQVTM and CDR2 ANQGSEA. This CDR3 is CSVEDVGLSIRQYF. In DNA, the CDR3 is TGCAGCGTTGAAGATGTTGGACTCTCAATCCGGCAGTACTTC. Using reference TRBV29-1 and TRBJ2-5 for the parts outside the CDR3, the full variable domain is SAVISQKPSRDICQRGTSLTIQCQVDSQVTMMFWYRQQPGQSLTLIATANQGSEATYESGFVIDKFPISRPNLTFSTLTVSNMSPEDSSIYLCSVEDVGLSIRQYFGPGTRLLVL.

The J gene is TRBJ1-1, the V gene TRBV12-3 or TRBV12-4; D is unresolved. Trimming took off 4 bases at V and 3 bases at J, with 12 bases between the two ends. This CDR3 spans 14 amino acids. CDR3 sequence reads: CASSWADWYTEAFF. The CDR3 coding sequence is TGTGCCAGCAGTTGGGCAGATTGGTACACTGAAGCTTTCTTT.